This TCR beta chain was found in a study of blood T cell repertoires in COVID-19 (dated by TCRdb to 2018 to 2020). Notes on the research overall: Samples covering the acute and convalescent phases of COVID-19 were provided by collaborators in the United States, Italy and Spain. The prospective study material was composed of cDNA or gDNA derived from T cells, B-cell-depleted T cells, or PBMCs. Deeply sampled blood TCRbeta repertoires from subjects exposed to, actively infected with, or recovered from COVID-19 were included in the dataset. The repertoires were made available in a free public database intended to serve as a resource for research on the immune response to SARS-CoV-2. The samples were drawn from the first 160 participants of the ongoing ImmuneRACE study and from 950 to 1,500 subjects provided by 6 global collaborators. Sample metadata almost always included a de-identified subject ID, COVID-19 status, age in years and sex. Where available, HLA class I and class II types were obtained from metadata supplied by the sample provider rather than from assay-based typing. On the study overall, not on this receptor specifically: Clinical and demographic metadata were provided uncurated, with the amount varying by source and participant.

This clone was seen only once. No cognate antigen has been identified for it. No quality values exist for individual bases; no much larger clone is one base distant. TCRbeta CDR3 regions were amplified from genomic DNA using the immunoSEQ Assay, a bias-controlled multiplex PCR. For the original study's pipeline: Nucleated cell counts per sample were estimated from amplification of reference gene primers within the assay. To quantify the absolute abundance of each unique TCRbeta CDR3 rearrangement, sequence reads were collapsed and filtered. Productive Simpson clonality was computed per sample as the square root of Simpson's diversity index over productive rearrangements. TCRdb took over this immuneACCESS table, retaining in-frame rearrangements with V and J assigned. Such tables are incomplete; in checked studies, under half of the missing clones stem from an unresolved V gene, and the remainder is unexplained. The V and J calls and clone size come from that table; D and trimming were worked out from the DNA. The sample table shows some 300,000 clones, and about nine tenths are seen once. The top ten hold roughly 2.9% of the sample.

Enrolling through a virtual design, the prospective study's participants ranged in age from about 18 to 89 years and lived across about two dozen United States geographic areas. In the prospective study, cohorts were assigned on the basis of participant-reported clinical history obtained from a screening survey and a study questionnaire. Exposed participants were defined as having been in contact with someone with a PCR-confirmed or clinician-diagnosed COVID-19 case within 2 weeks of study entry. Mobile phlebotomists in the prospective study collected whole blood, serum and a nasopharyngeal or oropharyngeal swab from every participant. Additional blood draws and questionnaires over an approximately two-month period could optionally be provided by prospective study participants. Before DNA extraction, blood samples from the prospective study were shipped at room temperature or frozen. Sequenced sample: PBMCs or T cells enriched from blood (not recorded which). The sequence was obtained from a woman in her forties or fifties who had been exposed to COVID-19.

The bases read TGTGCCAGCAGCCACCGCGGGGCAGGTCTTGGCACCGGGGAGCTGTTTTTT. This yields the protein CASSHRGAGLGTGELFF. The chain joins TRBV14 to TRBJ2-2; a weak D assignment points to TRBD2 (6 bases agree). Trimming costs V 3 bases and J 4 bases, and their ends lie 18 bases apart. CDR1 and CDR2 are drawn from the germline V gene: SGHDN, FVKESK. Taken from cysteine to phenylalanine, the CDR3 has 17 residues. Left in the record is the CDR3 DNA by itself, 51 bases read in frame from the first base.